This T cell receptor (beta chain) was identified in a study of cytomegalovirus exposure and HLA in healthy donors. Notes on this clone: Its antigen remains unknown.

Whole-study findings and limits: Rare TCR sequences predominated, though certain public TCRs were found in many donors.

PCR was performed using 60 Vbeta and 13 Jbeta primers. The table came from immunoSEQ multiplex PCR; TCRdb's copy has only in-frame clones and leaves some out. The sample gives 90,000 to 140,000 clones, around 75% of which show up once; 1.3% is in the top ten. Sequencing was performed on PBMCs. The receptor's source is a man aged 40-49 years in good health and CMV-seronegative.

The CDR3 DNA sequence: TGTGCCAGCAGCCCCGAACAGGGTTCCTACGAGCAGTACTTC. Encoded protein: CASSPEQGSYEQYF. This chain uses TRBV11-3 with TRBJ2-7, with D tentatively TRBD1 (6 bases). Trimming stripped 5 bases from V and 1 base from J, with 12 bases between. The germline V gene has CDR1 SGHNT and CDR2 YENEEA. The CDR3 totals 14 residues.